This TCR beta chain comes out of a study of blood T cell repertoires in COVID-19. Sequenced by immunoSEQ multiplex PCR; TCRdb stores in-frame clones only, minus some. In the table there are 400,000 to 500,000 clones, 70% to 90% of which are singletons. Germline CDR1 and CDR2: KGHDR and SFDVKD. Trimming cost V 10 bases and J 3 bases, with 15 bases left between them. This CDR3 contains 14 residues. The chain uses TRBV24-1 and TRBJ2-1, with D possibly TRBD2 on 6 matching bases. This clonotype was obtained from a woman between 18 and 30 years old who had been exposed to COVID-19. Sequenced sample: PBMCs or T cells enriched from blood (not recorded which). The CDR3, as DNA: TGTGCCACTCGCGGGGAAAAGGGCTACAATGAGCAGTTCTTC. It yields the protein CATRGEKGYNEQFF.